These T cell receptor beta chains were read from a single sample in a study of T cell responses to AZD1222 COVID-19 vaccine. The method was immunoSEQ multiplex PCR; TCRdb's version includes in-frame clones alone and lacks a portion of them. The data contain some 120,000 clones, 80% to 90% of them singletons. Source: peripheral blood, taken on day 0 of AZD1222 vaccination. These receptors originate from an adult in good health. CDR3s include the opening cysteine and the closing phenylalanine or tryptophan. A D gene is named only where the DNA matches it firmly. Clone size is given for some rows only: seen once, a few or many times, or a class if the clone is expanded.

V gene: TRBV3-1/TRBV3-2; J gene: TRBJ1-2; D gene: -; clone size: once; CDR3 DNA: TGTGCCAGCAGCCAAGAGGGGGGCCTTTCGTCCTATGGCTACACCTTC; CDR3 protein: CASSQEGGLSSYGYTF
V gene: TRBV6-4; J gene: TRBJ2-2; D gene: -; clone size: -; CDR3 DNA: TGTGCCAGCAGTGACTCGATCTTAGGGCAGATTGGCCCCGGGGAGCTGTTTTTT; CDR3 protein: CASSDSILGQIGPGELFF
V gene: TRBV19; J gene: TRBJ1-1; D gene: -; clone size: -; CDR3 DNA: TGTGCCAGTAGTCCTCCAGGCCGGGGACGGGCCACTGAAGCTTTCTTT; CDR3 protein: CASSPPGRGRATEAFF
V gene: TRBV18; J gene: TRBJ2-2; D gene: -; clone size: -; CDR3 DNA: TGTGCCAGCTCACCCGTTACAGGTGGTACCGGGGAGCTGTTTTTT; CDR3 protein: CASSPVTGGTGELFF
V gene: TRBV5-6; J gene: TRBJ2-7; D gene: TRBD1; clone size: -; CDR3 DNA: TGTGCCAGCAGCTCCGGACAGGGGGCCGTTTACGAGCAGTACTTC; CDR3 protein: CASSSGQGAVYEQYF
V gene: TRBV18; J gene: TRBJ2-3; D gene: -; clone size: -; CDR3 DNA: TGTGCCAGCTCACCACCGATGTACGCAGATACGCAGTATTTT; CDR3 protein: CASSPPMYADTQYF
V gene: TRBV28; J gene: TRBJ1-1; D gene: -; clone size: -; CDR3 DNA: TGTGCCAGCAGTATCCCCTTCGGGGTGACCCTCAACGCTGAAGCTTTCTTT; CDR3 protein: CASSIPFGVTLNAEAFF
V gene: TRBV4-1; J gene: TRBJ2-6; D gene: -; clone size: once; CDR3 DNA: TGCGCCAGCAGCCAAGGCGGGACATCTGGGGCCAACGTCCTGACTTTC; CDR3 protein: CASSQGGTSGANVLTF
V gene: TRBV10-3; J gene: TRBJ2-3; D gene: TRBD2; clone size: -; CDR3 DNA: TGTGCCATCAGTCCCAGCGGGAACACAGATACGCAGTATTTT; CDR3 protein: CAISPSGNTDTQYF
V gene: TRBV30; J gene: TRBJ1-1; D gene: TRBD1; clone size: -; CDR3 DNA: TGTGCCTGGACCGGACAGGGCAACACTGAAGCTTTCTTT; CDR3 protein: CAWTGQGNTEAFF
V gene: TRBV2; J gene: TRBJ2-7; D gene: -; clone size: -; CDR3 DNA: TGTGCCAGCAGTCCCCAACTAGACCCGAAAATAGGCGAGCAGTACTTC; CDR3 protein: CASSPQLDPKIGEQYF
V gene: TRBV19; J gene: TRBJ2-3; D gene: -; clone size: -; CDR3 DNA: TGTGCCAGTAGGCCCCTTGGGACGGTGGGCACAGATACGCAGTATTTT; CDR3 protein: CASRPLGTVGTDTQYF
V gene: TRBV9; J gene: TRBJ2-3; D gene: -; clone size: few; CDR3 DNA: TGTGCCAGCAGCGTAGGGGGGGCGTCAGATACGCAGTATTTT; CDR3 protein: CASSVGGASDTQYF
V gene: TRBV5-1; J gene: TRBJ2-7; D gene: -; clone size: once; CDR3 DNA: TGCGCCAGCAGCTTAGGTTACGAGCAGTACTTC; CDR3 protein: CASSLGYEQYF
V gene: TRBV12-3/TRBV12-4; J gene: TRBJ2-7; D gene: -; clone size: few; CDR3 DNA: TGTGCCAGCAGCTACAACGTCTACGAGCAGTACTTC; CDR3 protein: CASSYNVYEQYF
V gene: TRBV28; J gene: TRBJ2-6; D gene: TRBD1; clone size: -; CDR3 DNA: TGTGCCAGCAGATCCACAGGGGGCGGCCCTGGGGCCAACGTCCTGACTTTC; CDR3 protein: CASRSTGGGPGANVLTF
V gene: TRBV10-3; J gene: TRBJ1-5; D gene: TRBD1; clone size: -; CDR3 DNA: TGTGCCATCAGTGTAGGGCAGGGGGCTAATCAGCCCCAGCATTTT; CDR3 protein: CAISVGQGANQPQHF
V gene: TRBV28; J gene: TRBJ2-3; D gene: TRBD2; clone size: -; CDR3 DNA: TGTGCCAGCAGTTTAACGGCCGTCGGGACTAGCGGGAGAGCCACAGATACGCAGTATTTT; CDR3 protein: CASSLTAVGTSGRATDTQYF
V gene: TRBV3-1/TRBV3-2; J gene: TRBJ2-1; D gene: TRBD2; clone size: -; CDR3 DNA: TGTGCCAGCAGCCAAGGACTAGCGGGAAGGGTCTACAATGAGCAGTTCTTC; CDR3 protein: CASSQGLAGRVYNEQFF
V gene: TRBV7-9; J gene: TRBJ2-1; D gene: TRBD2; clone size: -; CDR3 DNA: TGTGCCAGCAGTGTAAGGCGGGGGGGGAGTAGAGTCAATGAGCAGTTCTTC; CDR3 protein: CASSVRRGGSRVNEQFF
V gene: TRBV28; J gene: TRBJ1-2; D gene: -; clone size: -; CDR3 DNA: TGTGCCAGCAGGTCACACGGGGATGGCTACACCTTC; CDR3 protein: CASRSHGDGYTF
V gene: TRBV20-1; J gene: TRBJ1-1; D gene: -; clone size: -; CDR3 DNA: TGCAGTGCTAGTGGGGCCGGATCTTTCTCGAACACTGAAGCTTTCTTT; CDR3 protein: CSASGAGSFSNTEAFF
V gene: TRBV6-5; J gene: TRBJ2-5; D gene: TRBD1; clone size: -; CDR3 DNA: TGTGCCAGCAGTTACAGCCGGGACAGCCTTGAGACCCAGTACTTC; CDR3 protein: CASSYSRDSLETQYF
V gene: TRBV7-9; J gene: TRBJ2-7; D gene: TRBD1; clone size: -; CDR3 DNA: TGTGCCAGCAGCTTCCGGGACAGCTACGAGCAGTACTTC; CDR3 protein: CASSFRDSYEQYF
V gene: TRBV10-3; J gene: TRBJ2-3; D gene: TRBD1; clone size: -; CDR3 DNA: TGTGCCATCAGTGATTCTACCTACAGGGGGGGCACAGATACGCAGTATTTT; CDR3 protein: CAISDSTYRGGTDTQYF
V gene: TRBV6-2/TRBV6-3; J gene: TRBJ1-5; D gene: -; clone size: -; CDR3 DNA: TGTGCCAGCAGTTTCGGCGGGCCCCAGCATTTT; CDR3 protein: CASSFGGPQHF
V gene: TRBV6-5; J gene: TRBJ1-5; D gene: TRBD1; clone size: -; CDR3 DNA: TGTGCCAGCAGGACGACAGGGGTCAGCAATCAGCCCCAGCATTTT; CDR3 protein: CASRTTGVSNQPQHF
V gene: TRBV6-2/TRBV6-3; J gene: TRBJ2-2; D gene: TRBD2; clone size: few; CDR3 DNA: TGTGCCAGCAGTTACTCCCCTAGCGGAGGGACCGGGGAGCTGTTTTTT; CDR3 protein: CASSYSPSGGTGELFF
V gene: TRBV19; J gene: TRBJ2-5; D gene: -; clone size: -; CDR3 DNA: TGTGCCAGTAGTACCCAACAGGGATTCCAAGAGACCCAGTACTTC; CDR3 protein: CASSTQQGFQETQYF
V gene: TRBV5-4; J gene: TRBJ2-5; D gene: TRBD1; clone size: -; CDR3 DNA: TGTGCCACGGAGTTGGGACAGGGCCAAGAGACCCAGTACTTC; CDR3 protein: CATELGQGQETQYF
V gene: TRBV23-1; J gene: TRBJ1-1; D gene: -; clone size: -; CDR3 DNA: TGCGCCAGCAGCCGCCAAGGGCCAGGGGCGACTGAAGCTTTCTTT; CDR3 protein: CASSRQGPGATEAFF
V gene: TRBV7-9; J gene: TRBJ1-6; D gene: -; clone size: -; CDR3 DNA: TGTGCCAGCAGCTTAGTCGACTATAATTCACCCCTCCACTTT; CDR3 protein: CASSLVDYNSPLHF
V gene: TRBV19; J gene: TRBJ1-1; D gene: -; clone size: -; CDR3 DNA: TGTGCCAGTAGTTCGCAGGGCGTGGGGGCTGAAGCTTTCTTT; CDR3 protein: CASSSQGVGAEAFF
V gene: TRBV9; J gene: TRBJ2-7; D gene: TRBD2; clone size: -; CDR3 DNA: TGTGCCAGCAGCGTAGACCTAGCGGGAGGGCCGGGAGAGCAGTACTTC; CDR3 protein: CASSVDLAGGPGEQYF
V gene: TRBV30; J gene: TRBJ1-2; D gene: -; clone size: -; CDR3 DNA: TGTGCCTGGACGCTTGACGCTGGAGGCCACTATGGCTACACCTTC; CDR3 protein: CAWTLDAGGHYGYTF
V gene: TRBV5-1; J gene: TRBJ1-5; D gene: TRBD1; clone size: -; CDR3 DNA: TGCGCCAGCAGCTGGGCGAGACCGGGACAGGGGGCGACCTCTTGGCAGCCCCAGCATTTT; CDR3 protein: CASSWARPGQGATSWQPQHF
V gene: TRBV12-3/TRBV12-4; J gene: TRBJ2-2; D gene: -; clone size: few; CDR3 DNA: TGTGCCAGCAGGCTCCCGAGGACCGGGGAGCTGTTTTTT; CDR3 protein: CASRLPRTGELFF
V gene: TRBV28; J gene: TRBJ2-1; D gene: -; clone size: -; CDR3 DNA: TGTGCCAGCAGTTTGCCCAGGGCAGGGGGGGGGACTGAGCAGTTCTTC; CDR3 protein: CASSLPRAGGGTEQFF
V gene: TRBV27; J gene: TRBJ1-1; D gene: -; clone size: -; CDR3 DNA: TGTGCCAGCAGTCGACCGGGACTGAACACTGAAGCTTTCTTT; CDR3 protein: CASSRPGLNTEAFF
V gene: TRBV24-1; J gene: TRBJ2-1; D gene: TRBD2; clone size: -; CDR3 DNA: TGTGCCACCAGTGATTTAGGCGGGGGGCCCTACAATGAGCAGTTCTTC; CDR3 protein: CATSDLGGGPYNEQFF
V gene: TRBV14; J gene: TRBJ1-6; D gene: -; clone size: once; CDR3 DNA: TGTGCCAGCAGCCAAGGGATTGGGGCCGGACAGTATAATTCACCCCTCCACTTT; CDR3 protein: CASSQGIGAGQYNSPLHF
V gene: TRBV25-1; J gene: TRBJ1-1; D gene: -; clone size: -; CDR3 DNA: TGTGCCAGCAGGGGCCTGCCGGGAGCTTTCTTT; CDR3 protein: CASRGLPGAFF
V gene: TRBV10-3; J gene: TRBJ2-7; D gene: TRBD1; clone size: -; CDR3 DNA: TGTGCCATCAGTGAGCCGGGACAGGGCTTCCACGAGCAGTACTTC; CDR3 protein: CAISEPGQGFHEQYF